Following are 18 T cell receptor beta chains from one sample sequenced in a study of blood T cells in healthy people across ages. Next came a second PCR, run for about 7 to 12 cycles, which used a sample-barcoded 5' primer along with a J-beta primer mix. TCRdb re-called the 5' RACE reads with MiXCR, one entry per CDR3 protein. The sample includes fewer than 800,000 distinct CDR3 sequences, under 25% seen only once; the top ten take 3.5% to 4%. Sequenced: blood. All receptors come from an older man in good health.

This clonotype was counted a few times. The genes are TRBV20-1 and TRBJ2-2; possible D gene TRBD2, 6 bases. Trimming pared 1 base from V and 1 base from J, leaving 10 bases between. The CDR3 extends over 15 amino acids. Germline V gene lookup returns CDR1 DFQATT and CDR2 SNEGSKA (reference sequence). The CDR3 region is CSARGRGLNTGELFF. DNA for the CDR3: TGCAGTGCTAGAGGGAGGGGACTGAACACCGGGGAGCTGTTTTTT.

In its sample, this clonotype was seen once. For the CDR3, the DNA is TGCGCCAGCAGTGAGGGGACGGGACAATCCTACGAGCAGTACTTC. It is translated as CASSEGTGQSYEQYF. The chain uses TRBV10-1 and TRBJ2-7, with D possibly TRBD1 on 6 matching bases. CDR1 is WNHNN and CDR2 is SYGVQD in the germline V gene (reference sequence). V lost 2 bases and J 1 base, leaving 12 bases between the germline ends. The CDR3 is 15 amino acids.

The rearrangement joins TRBV20-1 to TRBJ2-1, with a weak D call TRBD2 (7 bases). The CDR3 totals 16 residues. The V gene's germline CDR1 is DFQATT and CDR2 SNEGSKA (reference sequence). V lost 3 bases and J lost 4, with 19 bases in between. CDR3 protein: CSARRGKRESYNEQFF. The DNA of the CDR3 is TGCAGTGCTAGGAGGGGGAAGCGGGAATCTTACAATGAGCAGTTCTTC.

The rearrangement uses TRBV6-1 and TRBJ2-3, with 8 nucleotides matching TRBD2. This CDR3 region has 18 residues. Germline lookup yields CDR1 MNHNS and CDR2 SASEGT. J gave up 1 base and V 0 bases, and 9 bases lay outside the gene matches. CDR3: CASSEAGPSGPRTDTQYF. The CDR3 DNA sequence: TGTGCCAGCAGTGAAGCAGGCCCTAGCGGGCCCCGCACAGATACGCAGTATTTT.

This clonotype was seen more than once but under ten times. This chain uses TRBV10-2 with TRBJ2-1, with 7 bases identical to TRBD1. The CDR3 is 15 amino acids. With V trimmed by 8 bases and J by 8 bases, 15 bases remained unmatched. Germline V CDR1 and CDR2: WSHSY, SAAADI. The CDR3 region is CASRRQGTFGDEQFF. Written as DNA, the CDR3 is TGCGCCAGCCGCAGACAGGGAACCTTTGGGGATGAGCAGTTCTTC.

The gene calls are TRBV20-1 and TRBJ2-1, with 9 bases that match TRBD2. This CDR3 has 14 amino acids. The V gene's germline CDR1 is DFQATT and CDR2 SNEGSKA (reference sequence). V shed 3 bases, J shed 1 base, and the junction held 1 base outside the gene matches. The CDR3 sequence is CSASLAGSYNEQFF. The DNA of the CDR3 is TGCAGTGCTAGTCTAGCGGGGTCCTACAATGAGCAGTTCTTC.

This clonotype was detected only a few times. This sequence joins TRBV20-1 and TRBJ2-1; 7 bases fit TRBD1. Germline CDR1 reads DFQATT; CDR2 reads SNEGSKA (reference sequence). The CDR3 sequence is 17 residues long. The J segment lost 1 base and the V segment lost 3 bases, leaving 12 bases of the junction unmatched. The CDR3 is CSASLERGQKSYNEQFF. CDR3 in DNA: TGCAGTGCTAGTTTAGAGAGGGGACAGAAATCCTACAATGAGCAGTTCTTC.

The chain couples TRBV7-9 to TRBJ2-1, with D possibly being TRBD1 or TRBD2 (5 bases each). Trimming stripped 2 bases from V and 0 bases from J, with 11 bases between. The CDR3 is made up of 16 amino acids. Germline loops: CDR1 SEHNR, CDR2 FQNEAQ (reference sequence). The CDR3 region has the DNA TGTGCCAGCAGCTTACGGGGCGTTAGCTCCTACAATGAGCAGTTCTTC. Amino acid sequence: CASSLRGVSSYNEQFF.

The chain has TRBV7-9 and TRBJ2-2; D tentatively fits TRBD1 or TRBD2 (5 bases each). V lost 9 bases and J lost 5, with 10 bases in between. CDR3 length: 12 residues. Germline loops: CDR1 SEHNR, CDR2 FQNEAQ (reference sequence). The CDR3 coding sequence is TGTGCCAGTACCAGGGAGACCGGGGAGCTGTTTTTT. Protein: CASTRETGELFF.

In its sample, this clonotype was seen many times. The chain combines TRBV10-1 with TRBJ2-5, with TRBD2 identical over 8 bases. Looked up from germline, CDR1 is WNHNN and CDR2 is SYGVQD (reference sequence). This CDR3 has 15 residues. Unmatched junction bases numbered 5, after V lost 0 bases and J lost 5 bases. This CDR3 reads CASSESGLAGETQYF. For the CDR3, the DNA is TGCGCCAGCAGTGAGTCGGGGCTAGCGGGCGAGACCCAGTACTTC.

This clonotype was counted between two and nine times. The V call is TRBV4-1, the J call TRBJ2-1; 7 positions agree with TRBD1. V trimming: 6 bases; J trimming: 0 bases; junction bases outside the gene matches: 5. In germline, CDR1 is MGHRA, CDR2 YSYEKL. This CDR3 region has 15 residues. CDR3 DNA: TGCGCCAGCAGGGAGGACAGGAGCTCCTACAATGAGCAGTTCTTC. Its protein is CASREDRSSYNEQFF.

This rearrangement joins TRBV4-3 to TRBJ1-1; tentatively, D is TRBD1 (6 bases). The V end was cut by 4 bases, the J end by 1 base, with 19 bases between. The CDR3 sequence is 17 residues long. Germline CDR1 LGHNA, CDR2 YSLEER. The CDR3, as DNA: TGCGCCAGCAGCCGAGGGACGGGGGGCGCGAAGAACACTGAAGCTTTCTTT. Translating gives CASSRGTGGAKNTEAFF.

The chain couples TRBV7-2 to TRBJ2-5; tentatively, D is TRBD1 (7 bases). The CDR3 length is 15 residues. V lost 5 bases to trimming and J lost 4 bases, with 17 bases between them. The V gene's germline CDR1 is SGHTA and CDR2 FQGNSA. The CDR3 loop reads CASSRQVQGGETQYF. CDR3 DNA sequence: TGTGCCAGCAGCCGGCAGGTCCAGGGGGGAGAGACCCAGTACTTC.

This clonotype turned up a few times. V is TRBV4-3 and J is TRBJ2-7, with TRBD1 as a possible D gene (6 bases). The CDR3 contains 15 residues. V was pared by 0 bases and J by 2 bases, with 11 bases between. Germline V gene data show CDR1 as LGHNA and CDR2 as YSLEER. CDR3 sequence (DNA): TGCGCCAGCAGCCAAGATCCACAGGGACCCTACGAGCAGTACTTC. Translated, it gives CASSQDPQGPYEQYF.

There are many counts of this clonotype. The chain combines TRBV25-1 with TRBJ1-1; 12 bases align to TRBD1. The CDR3 is 16 residues long. V trimming: 3 bases; J trimming: 4 bases; junction bases outside the gene matches: 6. Germline assignment: CDR1 MGHDK and CDR2 SYGVNS. The CDR3 bases are TGTGCCAGCAGTGAGGGGACAGGGGGCGCGGGCACTGAAGCTTTCTTT. Its protein product is CASSEGTGGAGTEAFF. Full variable domain (outside the CDR3, taken from reference TRBV25-1 and TRBJ1-1): EADIYQTPRYLVIGTGKKITLECSQTMGHDKMYWYQQDPGMELHLIHYSYGVNSTEKGDLSSESTVSRIRTEHFPLTLESARPSHTSQYLCASSEGTGGAGTEAFFGQGTRLTVV.

The chain links TRBV10-3 to TRBJ2-1; 10 bases align to TRBD2. Germline lookup yields CDR1 ENHRY and CDR2 SYGVKD. The CDR3 is 16 residues long. The junction had 6 bases not matched to a gene; V was cut back by 1 base and J by 6 bases. The CDR3 nucleotides read TGTGCCATCAGTGAGTATGGAGCGGGAGGGCGCAATGAGCAGTTCTTC. Its translation: CAISEYGAGGRNEQFF.

This clonotype was detected only a few times. The junction and the germline gene differ at one end; a read error may be behind it. The chain recombines TRBV7-9 with TRBJ1-3; D is undetermined. Germline V gives CDR1 SEHNR, CDR2 FQNEAQ (reference sequence). The CDR3 runs to 14 residues. CDR3 bases: TGTGCCAGCAGCCATGCGGGCGAGGGAAACACCATACATTTT. The encoded protein is CASSHAGEGNTIHF.

Many counts were recorded for this clonotype. The V call is TRBV7-8, the J call TRBJ2-1; 9 bases map to TRBD2. J lost 9 bases, V lost 5 bases, and 14 bases had no gene match. Germline V lookup: CDR1 SGHVS, CDR2 FQNEAQ. The CDR3 is 16 residues long. The CDR3 reads CASSPSLAGGRREQFF. In DNA form, the CDR3 reads TGTGCCAGCAGCCCCTCCTTGGCGGGAGGGCGACGTGAGCAGTTCTTC.